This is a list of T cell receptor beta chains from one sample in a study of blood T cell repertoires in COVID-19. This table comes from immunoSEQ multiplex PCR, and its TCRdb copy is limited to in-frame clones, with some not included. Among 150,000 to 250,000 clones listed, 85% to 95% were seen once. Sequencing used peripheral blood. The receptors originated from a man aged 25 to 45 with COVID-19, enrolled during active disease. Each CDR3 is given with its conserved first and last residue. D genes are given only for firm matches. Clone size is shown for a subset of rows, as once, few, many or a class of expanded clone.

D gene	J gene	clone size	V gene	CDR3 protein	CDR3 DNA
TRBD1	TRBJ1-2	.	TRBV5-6	CASSSTGGIHYGYTF	TGTGCCAGCAGCTCGACAGGGGGTATTCACTATGGCTACACCTTC
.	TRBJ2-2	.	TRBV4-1	CASSHSPGFKNTGELFF	TGCGCCAGCAGCCACTCGCCAGGCTTCAAGAACACCGGGGAGCTGTTTTTT
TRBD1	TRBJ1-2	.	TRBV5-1	CASSPGTAEGYGYTF	TGCGCCAGCAGCCCAGGGACAGCTGAAGGTTATGGCTACACCTTC
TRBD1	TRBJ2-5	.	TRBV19	CASSAGQVQETQYF	TGTGCCAGTAGTGCGGGACAGGTACAAGAGACCCAGTACTTC
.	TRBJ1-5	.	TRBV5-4	CASSLDGGGNQPQHF	TGTGCCAGCAGCTTGGACGGGGGAGGCAATCAGCCCCAGCATTTT
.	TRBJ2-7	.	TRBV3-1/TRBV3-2	CASSPTPAYEQYF	TGTGCCAGCAGCCCTACGCCGGCCTACGAGCAGTACTTC
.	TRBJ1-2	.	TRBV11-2	CASSLDRLTTIGGYTF	TGTGCCAGCAGCTTAGATCGTCTGACAACCATCGGTGGCTACACCTTC
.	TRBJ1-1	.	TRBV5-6	CASSFGSQNTEAFF	TGTGCCAGCAGCTTCGGGAGCCAGAACACTGAAGCTTTCTTT
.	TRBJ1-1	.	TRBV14	CASSQAQINTEAFF	TGTGCCAGCAGCCAGGCACAAATTAACACTGAAGCTTTCTTT
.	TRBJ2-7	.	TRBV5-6	CASSLAGGSYEQYF	TGTGCCAGCAGCTTGGCCGGGGGCTCCTACGAGCAGTACTTC
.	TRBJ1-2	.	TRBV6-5	CASSHPDRNYGYTF	TGTGCCAGCAGTCACCCCGACAGGAACTATGGCTACACCTTC
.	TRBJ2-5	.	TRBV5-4	CASSLGSRAGQTQYF	TGTGCCAGCAGCTTGGGATCGCGGGCCGGGCAGACCCAGTACTTC
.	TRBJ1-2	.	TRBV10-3	CAISEEAGANYGYTF	TGTGCCATCAGTGAGGAGGCAGGGGCGAACTATGGCTACACCTTC
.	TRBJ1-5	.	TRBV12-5	CASGKGDILNQPQHF	TGTGCTAGTGGTAAGGGGGACATTCTTAATCAGCCCCAGCATTTT
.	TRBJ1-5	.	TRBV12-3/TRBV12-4	CASSPDMQPQHF	TGTGCCAGCAGCCCAGACATGCAGCCCCAGCATTTT
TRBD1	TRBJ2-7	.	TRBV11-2	CASSVGLGTGSYEQYF	TGTGCCAGCAGCGTTGGGCTTGGGACAGGGTCCTACGAGCAGTACTTC
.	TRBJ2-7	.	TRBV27	CASTGAHDGGSYEQYF	TGTGCCAGCACCGGAGCCCACGACGGGGGTTCCTACGAGCAGTACTTC
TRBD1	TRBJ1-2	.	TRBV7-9	CASSPGGGYGYTF	TGTGCCAGCAGCCCAGGGGGTGGCTATGGCTACACCTTC
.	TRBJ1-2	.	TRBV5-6	CASSLTANYGYTF	TGTGCCAGCAGCTTGACAGCAAACTATGGCTACACCTTC
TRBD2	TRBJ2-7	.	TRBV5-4	CASSLVAGGDSEQYF	TGTGCCAGCAGCTTGGTTGCGGGGGGTGATTCGGAGCAGTACTTC
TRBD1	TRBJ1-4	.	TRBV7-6	CASSLIWTGQNEKLFF	TGTGCCAGCAGCCTAATCTGGACAGGGCAGAACGAAAAACTGTTTTTT
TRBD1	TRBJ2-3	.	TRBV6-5	CASSSSGTGTDTQYF	TGTGCCAGCAGTTCATCCGGGACAGGGACCGATACGCAGTATTTT
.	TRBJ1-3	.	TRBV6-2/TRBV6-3	CASSYDGTGNTIYF	TGTGCCAGCAGTTATGACGGGACTGGAAACACCATATATTTT
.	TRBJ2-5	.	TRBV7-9	CASSPVGGRETQYF	TGTGCCAGCAGCCCAGTGGGGGGTAGAGAGACCCAGTACTTC
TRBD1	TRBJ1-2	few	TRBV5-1	CASSLKGAAGYTF	TGCGCCAGCAGCTTGAAGGGGGCGGCCGGCTACACCTTC
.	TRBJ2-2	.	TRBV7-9	CASSLAAGAHTGELFF	TGTGCCAGCAGCTTAGCGGCAGGGGCGCACACCGGGGAGCTGTTTTTT
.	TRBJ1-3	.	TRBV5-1	CASSGGTAGSSGNTIYF	TGCGCCAGCAGCGGAGGGACCGCGGGCAGCTCTGGAAACACCATATATTTT
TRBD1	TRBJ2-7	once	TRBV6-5	CASSPNRGWNEQYF	TGTGCCAGCAGCCCAAACAGGGGGTGGAACGAGCAGTACTTC
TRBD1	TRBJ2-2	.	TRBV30	CAWRGQLVGELFF	TGTGCCTGGAGGGGACAGTTGGTCGGGGAGCTGTTTTTT
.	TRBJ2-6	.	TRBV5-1	CASSPQRQSSGANVLTF	TGCGCCAGCAGCCCCCAACGACAGAGCTCTGGGGCCAACGTCCTGACTTTC
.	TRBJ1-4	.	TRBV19	CATTGQSLATNEKLFF	TGTGCCACCACGGGACAAAGTCTCGCAACTAATGAAAAACTGTTTTTT
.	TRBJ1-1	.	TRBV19	CASSTYPGEAFF	TGTGCCAGTAGTACCTACCCCGGTGAAGCTTTCTTT
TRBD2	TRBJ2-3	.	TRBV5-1	CASSSGTESDTQYF	TGCGCCAGCAGCAGCGGGACCGAAAGCGATACGCAGTATTTT
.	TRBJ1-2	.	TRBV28	CASTLQVPNYGYTF	TGTGCCAGCACCCTCCAGGTCCCGAACTATGGCTACACCTTC
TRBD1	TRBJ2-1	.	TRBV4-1	CASSQDTRQGLLRSHNEQFF	TGCGCCAGCAGCCAAGATACCCGACAGGGCCTACTCCGGAGTCACAATGAGCAGTTCTTC
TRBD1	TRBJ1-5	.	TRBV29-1	CSVADVAGGGQPQHF	TGCAGCGTCGCCGACGTAGCAGGGGGCGGTCAGCCCCAGCATTTT
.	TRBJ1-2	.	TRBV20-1	CSATEGANYGYTF	TGCAGTGCTACTGAAGGGGCCAACTATGGCTACACCTTC
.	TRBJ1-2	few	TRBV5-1	CASSFGTSRDGYTF	TGCGCCAGCAGCTTCGGGACAAGCCGAGATGGCTACACCTTC
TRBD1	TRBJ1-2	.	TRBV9	CASSLTGEPNYGYTF	TGTGCCAGCAGCTTAACAGGGGAACCTAACTATGGCTACACCTTC
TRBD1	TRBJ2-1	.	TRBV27	CASSPVPGQGGEQFF	TGTGCCAGCAGTCCAGTCCCGGGACAGGGTGGTGAGCAGTTCTTC
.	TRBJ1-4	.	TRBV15	CATSRDIGIQGKGNEKLFF	TGTGCCACCAGCAGAGATATTGGTATCCAGGGGAAAGGAAATGAAAAACTGTTTTTT
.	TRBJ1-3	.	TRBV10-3	CAISPLTGPLGNTIYF	TGTGCCATCAGCCCCCTCACAGGGCCTCTTGGAAACACCATATATTTT
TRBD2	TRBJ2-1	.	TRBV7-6	CASSLAVAGYNEQFF	TGTGCCAGCAGCTTAGCAGTAGCGGGTTACAATGAGCAGTTCTTC
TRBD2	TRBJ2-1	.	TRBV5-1	CASSPLGTSGGGSYNEQFF	TGCGCCAGCAGCCCGCTTGGGACTAGCGGGGGGGGATCCTACAATGAGCAGTTCTTC
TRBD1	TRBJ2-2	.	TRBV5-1	CASSQQGTANTGELFF	TGCGCCAGCAGCCAACAGGGGACCGCGAACACCGGGGAGCTGTTTTTT
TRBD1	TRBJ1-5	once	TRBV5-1	CASSSGQGLQPQHF	TGCGCCAGCAGCTCGGGACAGGGGTTACAGCCCCAGCATTTT
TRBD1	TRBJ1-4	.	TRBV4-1	CASSPGQGFEKLFF	TGCGCCAGCAGCCCGGGACAGGGTTTTGAAAAACTGTTTTTT
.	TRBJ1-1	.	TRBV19	CASSQVGTEAFF	TGTGCCAGTAGTCAGGTCGGCACTGAAGCTTTCTTT
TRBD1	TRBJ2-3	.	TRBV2	CASSDSLGQGVRGGTTDTQYF	TGTGCCAGCAGTGATTCATTGGGACAGGGGGTGCGAGGAGGCACCACAGATACGCAGTATTTT
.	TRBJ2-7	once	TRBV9	CASIASGRGSTYEQYF	TGTGCCAGCATCGCTTCCGGCCGGGGGTCCACCTACGAGCAGTACTTC
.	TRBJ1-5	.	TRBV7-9	CASSLGNTQQPQHF	TGTGCCAGCAGCTTAGGTAACACACAGCAGCCCCAGCATTTT
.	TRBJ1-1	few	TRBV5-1	CASQREKGTEAFF	TGCGCCAGCCAGAGGGAAAAGGGCACTGAAGCTTTCTTT
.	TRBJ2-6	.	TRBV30	CAWSDGYSGANVLTF	TGTGCCTGGAGTGACGGGTACTCTGGGGCCAACGTCCTGACTTTC
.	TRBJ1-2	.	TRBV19	CASSPRGPYGYTF	TGTGCCAGTAGCCCCCGGGGTCCCTATGGCTACACCTTC
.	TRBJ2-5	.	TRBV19	CASSMWDSRKETQYF	TGTGCCAGTAGTATGTGGGACTCCAGGAAAGAGACCCAGTACTTC
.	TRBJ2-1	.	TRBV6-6	CASSYPTGTDEQFF	TGTGCCAGCAGTTACCCTACAGGGACGGATGAGCAGTTCTTC
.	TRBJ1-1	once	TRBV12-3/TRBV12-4	CASRAEGGTEAFF	TGTGCCAGCAGGGCGGAAGGGGGCACTGAAGCTTTCTTT
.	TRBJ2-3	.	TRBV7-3	CASSLMEALPDTQYF	TGTGCCAGCAGCTTAATGGAGGCCCTGCCCGATACGCAGTATTTT
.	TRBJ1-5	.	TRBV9	CASSVAFGEPQHF	TGTGCCAGCAGCGTAGCTTTCGGGGAACCCCAGCATTTT